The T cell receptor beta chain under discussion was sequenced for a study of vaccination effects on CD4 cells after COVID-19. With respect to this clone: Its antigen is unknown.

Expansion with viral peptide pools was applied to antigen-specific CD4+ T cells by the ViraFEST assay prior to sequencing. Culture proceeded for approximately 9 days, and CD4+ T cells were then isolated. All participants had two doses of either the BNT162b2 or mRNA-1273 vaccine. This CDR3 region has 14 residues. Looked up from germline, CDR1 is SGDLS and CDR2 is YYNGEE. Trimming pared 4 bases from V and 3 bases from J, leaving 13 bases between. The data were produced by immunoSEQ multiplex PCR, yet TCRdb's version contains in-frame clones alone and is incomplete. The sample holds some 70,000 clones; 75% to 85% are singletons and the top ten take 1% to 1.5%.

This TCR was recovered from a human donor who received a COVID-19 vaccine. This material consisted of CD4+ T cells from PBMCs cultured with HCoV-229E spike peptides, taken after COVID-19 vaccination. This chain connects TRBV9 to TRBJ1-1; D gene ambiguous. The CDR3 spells CASSPLPADTEAFF. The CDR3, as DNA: TGTGCCAGCAGCCCCCTCCCAGCGGACACTGAAGCTTTCTTT.